The 11 T cell receptor beta chains in this list originate from one sample, sequenced in a study of blood T cell repertoires in COVID-19. Sequencing was performed with immunoSEQ multiplex PCR; in TCRdb, only in-frame clones are kept and a portion is missing. The table has fewer than 50,000 clones, around nine tenths seen once. Input material: peripheral blood. The receptors were gathered from a man in his 70s with active COVID-19.

This chain connects TRBV29-1 to TRBJ1-1; D is unclear. The ends were cut back, 7 bases at V and 4 bases at J, with 19 bases in the middle. The germline gives CDR1 SQVTM, CDR2 ANQGSEA. The CDR3 extends over 14 amino acids. As DNA, the CDR3 is TGCAGCGCCGGACTGTATCGTGGCGGCACTGAAGCTTTCTTT. Translating it yields CSAGLYRGGTEAFF.

This clone was detected once. The gene calls are TRBV5-1 and TRBJ2-7; D gene unclear. Germline CDR1 reads SGHRS; CDR2 reads YFSETQ. The germline V and J ends were trimmed by 2 bases and 5 bases, with 14 bases remaining between them. The CDR3 has 14 residues. As DNA, the CDR3 is TGCGCCAGCAGCTTTTCGACGGGTTCCAACGAGCAGTACTTC. This translates into CASSFSTGSNEQYF. The whole variable domain, filled in from reference TRBV5-1 and TRBJ2-7, reads KAGVTQTPRYLIKTRGQQVTLSCSPISGHRSVSWYQQTPGQGLQFLFEYFSETQRNKGNFPGRFSGRQFSNSRSEMNVSTLELGDSALYLCASSFSTGSNEQYFGPGTRLTVT.

The CDR3 DNA follows: TGTGCCAGCAGCATGGGCGGGGGTTGGGCAGATACGCAGTATTTT. This encodes CASSMGGGWADTQYF. The V call is TRBV9, the J call TRBJ2-3; 7 bases line up with TRBD2. The germline gives CDR1 SGDLS, CDR2 YYNGEE. The trim removed 4 bases at V and 4 bases at J, leaving 9 bases unmatched. The length of the CDR3 is 15 residues.

V is TRBV5-6 and J is TRBJ2-7; 9 bases are a match to TRBD1. This CDR3 contains 15 residues. The V and J ends lost 5 bases and 1 base, in that order; junction bases with no gene match: 7. The germline CDR1 and CDR2 sequences are SGHDT and YYEEEE. CDR3 coding DNA: TGTGCCAGCAGTTGGGGACAGGGAATATCCTACGAGCAGTACTTC. It specifies CASSWGQGISYEQYF.

The CDR3 coding sequence is TGTGCCAGCAGTTCACCTAGCGGGAGCCGGTACGAGCAGTACTTC. This codes for CASSSPSGSRYEQYF. V and J are TRBV28 and TRBJ2-7, with TRBD2 matching 10 bases. Unmatched junction bases numbered 7, after V lost 4 bases and J lost 4 bases. Germline values: CDR1 MDHEN, CDR2 SYDVKM. The CDR3 loop spans 15 amino acids.

The chain links TRBV28 to TRBJ2-2, with D possibly being TRBD2 (6 bases). The V end lost 4 bases, the J end lost 6 bases, and 24 bases lay between the germline ends. Germline assignment: CDR1 MDHEN and CDR2 SYDVKM. This CDR3 has 18 amino acids. CDR3 protein: CASSSLTQGLRYAGELFF. The CDR3 DNA follows: TGTGCCAGCAGTTCCTTAACTCAGGGACTGCGGTATGCCGGGGAGCTGTTTTTT.

The chain couples TRBV15 to TRBJ2-7; D might be TRBD2 (6 bases). Germline assignment: CDR1 LNHNV and CDR2 YYDKDF (reference sequence). CDR3 size: 14 residues. Trimming took 3 bases from V and 6 from J, leaving 15 bases between them. The CDR3 loop reads CATSSAGTPIEQYF. The CDR3, as DNA: TGTGCCACCAGCAGTGCCGGGACTCCCATCGAGCAGTACTTC. The full variable domain, completed using reference TRBV15 and TRBJ2-7, is DAMVIQNPRYQVTQFGKPVTLSCSQTLNHNVMYWYQQKSSQAPKLLFHYYDKDFNNEADTPDNFQSRRPNTSFCFLDIRSPGLGDTAMYLCATSSAGTPIEQYFGPGTRLTVT.

This sequence joins TRBV7-8 and TRBJ2-1, with 9 nucleotides matching TRBD1. This CDR3 has 16 residues. Germline CDR1 reads SGHVS; CDR2 reads FQNEAQ. The V segment lost 4 bases and the J segment 5 bases; nucleotides outside the gene matches: 9. The CDR3 loop is CASSSTGTGLDNEQFF. For the CDR3, the DNA is TGTGCCAGCAGCTCCACCGGGACAGGGTTGGACAATGAGCAGTTCTTC.

The V and J genes are TRBV18 and TRBJ1-2; no reliable D call. The CDR3 sequence is 14 residues long. Germline V lookup: CDR1 KGHSH, CDR2 LQKENI. V lost 0 bases and J lost 3, with 8 bases in between. CDR3 DNA: TGTGCCAGCTCACCACCGTATTCCGACTATGGCTACACCTTC. Protein: CASSPPYSDYGYTF. The full variable domain, with the rest looked up from reference TRBV18 and TRBJ1-2, is NAGVMQNPRHLVRRRGQEARLRCSPMKGHSHVYWYRQLPEEGLKFMVYLQKENIIDESGMPKERFSAEFPKEGPSILRIQQVVRGDSAAYFCASSPPYSDYGYTFGSGTRLTVV.

This clone was recorded once. This chain uses TRBV2 with TRBJ2-5; 7 positions agree with TRBD1. V was clipped by 6 bases and J by 5 bases; unmatched bases: 9. CDR1 is SNHLY and CDR2 is FYNNEI in the germline V gene. CDR3 length: 14 residues. The CDR3 loop reads CASRDRVGLETQYF. The CDR3 DNA is TGTGCCAGCAGAGACAGGGTCGGATTGGAGACCCAGTACTTC.

The chain combines TRBV5-6 with TRBJ2-7; 9 bases are a match to TRBD1. V lost 5 bases, J lost 6 bases, and 9 bases stayed unmatched. Germline CDR1 reads SGHDT; CDR2 reads YYEEEE. CDR3 size: 14 residues. The CDR3 DNA reads TGTGCCAGCAGTTATACAACGGACAGGGGCGAGCAGTACTTC. It encodes CASSYTTDRGEQYF. Looking up the rest from reference TRBV5-6 and TRBJ2-7 gives the full variable domain: DAGVTQSPTHLIKTRGQQVTLRCSPKSGHDTVSWYQQALGQGPQFIFQYYEEEERQRGNFPDRFSGHQFPNYSSELNVNALLLGDSALYLCASSYTTDRGEQYFGPGTRLTVT.